Below, 3 T cell receptor beta chains from the same sample are listed, as sequenced in a study of cytomegalovirus exposure and HLA in healthy donors. The primer mix had 60 Vbeta and 13 Jbeta primers. Profiling relied on immunoSEQ multiplex PCR, and the TCRdb table lists in-frame clones only, not all of them. This sample yields 80,000 to 100,000 clones, of which 73% are seen a single time; over 3% belongs to the top ten. The sequenced material came from PBMCs. The source is a man aged 40-49 years in good health and CMV-seronegative.

The chain recombines TRBV27 with TRBJ2-7, with D hard to call. V was shortened by 5 bases and J by 2 bases, with 10 bases between the two germline ends. The CDR3 spans 13 residues. Germline V gives CDR1 MNHEY, CDR2 SMNVEV (reference sequence). CDR3 amino acids: CASSRNPTYEQYF. The CDR3 bases are TGTGCCAGCAGTAGAAACCCTACCTACGAGCAGTACTTC.

The chain joins TRBV28 to TRBJ2-1; 7 bases are a match to TRBD1. There are 13 residues in the CDR3. The germline gives CDR1 MDHEN, CDR2 SYDVKM. V was pared by 5 bases and J by 4 bases, with 2 bases of the junction left unmatched. The DNA of the CDR3 is TGTGCCAGCAGTACAGGGGCATACAATGAGCAGTTCTTC. Protein: CASSTGAYNEQFF.

This clone was recorded only once. The chain combines TRBV6-1 with TRBJ2-7; possible D gene TRBD1, 5 bases. This CDR3 has 12 residues. CDR1 is MNHNS and CDR2 is SASEGT in the germline V gene. The V gene lost 8 bases and the J gene lost 2 bases, with 10 bases spanning the gap. The CDR3 coding sequence is TGTGCCAGCGGGGCCGCCCCCTACGAGCAGTACTTC. This encodes CASGAAPYEQYF.